This T cell receptor (beta chain) was sequenced during a study of T cell repertoires in cytomegalovirus infection. For the study at large: Shared public TCR beta signatures pointed to both CMV infection and a matching HLA type.

To note about this clonotype: The target antigen is unknown.

This CDR3 comprises 14 residues. Looked up from germline, CDR1 is SGHAT and CDR2 is FQNNGV. The trim removed 6 bases at V and 8 bases at J, leaving 8 bases unmatched. Findings and caveats of the study: Clonotypes of TCR beta that were HLA-C-restricted and CMV-specific dominated the ex vivo response. The cumulative frequency of public TCR beta families distinguished individuals who carried CMV together with the relevant HLA.

TCRdb re-analysed the reads in MiXCR, keeping a single row per CDR3 protein. Counted here are some 500,000 distinct CDR3 sequences, 33% occurring once; the ten biggest clones make up around a sixth. V and J are TRBV11-2 and TRBJ2-1; TRBD1 aligns across 9 bases. This clonotype originated in a human donor in good health (CMV status not recorded). Some clones in this sample may be carry-over from other donors' samples. The sequenced sample was cultured PBMCs, obtained from culture after CMV antigen stimulation. As DNA, the CDR3 is TGTGCCAGCAGTCCATACAGGGGGCCCCATGAGCAGTTCTTC. Amino acids: CASSPYRGPHEQFF.